The 24 T cell receptor beta chains in this list originate from one sample, sequenced in a study of blood T cell repertoires in COVID-19. TCRdb's table, derived via immunoSEQ multiplex PCR, lists solely in-frame clones and lacks some. The data show around 220,000 clones, with around 90% seen just once and around 6% held by the top ten. The sample comprised PBMCs or T cells enriched from blood (not recorded which). These receptors originate from a young woman with acute COVID-19.

The rearrangement links TRBV7-2 to TRBJ2-7; 7 bases align to TRBD2. The CDR3 consists of 15 residues. With V trimmed by 1 base and J by 0 bases, 3 bases remained unmatched. Germline CDR1 is SGHTA and CDR2 is FQGNSA. CDR3 coding DNA: TGTGCCAGCAGCTTAGAAGGCGGGAGCTCCTACGAGCAGTACTTC. Translated: CASSLEGGSSYEQYF.

This clone was detected only a few times. This rearrangement joins TRBV7-6 to TRBJ2-2; D is perhaps TRBD2 (6 bases). Deletions cut 2 bases from V and 6 bases from J, with 16 bases between. CDR1 and CDR2 from the germline V gene are SGHVS and FNYEAQ. CDR3 length: 16 residues. CDR3 protein: CASSLRSGARAGELFF. Written as DNA, the CDR3 is TGTGCCAGCAGCTTACGTTCGGGAGCGAGGGCCGGGGAGCTGTTTTTT.

The chain carries TRBV6-2 or TRBV6-3 and TRBJ1-4; TRBD1 might be the D (5 bases). The V end lost 3 bases, the J end lost 0 bases, and 8 bases lay between the germline ends. CDR1 is MNHEY, CDR2 SVGEGT, per germline. CDR3 size: 15 residues. The CDR3 here is CASSYQGATNEKLFF. CDR3 DNA: TGTGCCAGCAGTTATCAGGGTGCAACTAATGAAAAACTGTTTTTT.

The chain employs TRBV6-5 and TRBJ2-6; D perhaps matches TRBD2 (5 bases). Germline CDR1 reads MNHEY; CDR2 reads SVGAGI. The CDR3 is made up of 14 amino acids. V dropped 10 bases and J dropped 4 bases, with 14 bases sitting between them. The CDR3 DNA is TGTGCCACCGAGTCGGGATCCGGGGCCAACGTCCTGACTTTC. Translation gives CATESGSGANVLTF.

This clone has just one count. The chain recombines TRBV19 with TRBJ1-1, with 10 bases lining up with TRBD1. Germline-derived CDR1 and CDR2 are LNHDA and SQIVND (reference sequence). V shed 3 bases and J 0 bases; nucleotides not matched to a gene: 1. The CDR3 length is 15 residues. The DNA of the CDR3 is TGTGCCAGTAGTATGGGACAGGGGTTGAACACTGAAGCTTTCTTT. Residues: CASSMGQGLNTEAFF.

The chain links TRBV27 to TRBJ2-3; TRBD1 agrees at 9 bases. Germline V gene sequence: CDR1 MNHEY, CDR2 SMNVEV (reference sequence). Germline trimming cut 1 base from V and 7 bases from J; bases unmatched to any gene: 9. The CDR3 extends over 16 amino acids. The CDR3, as DNA: TGTGCCAGCAGTTTATGGGACAGGGCAGTACCTAATACGCAGTATTTT. Amino acid sequence: CASSLWDRAVPNTQYF.

The rearrangement uses TRBV11-2 and TRBJ2-1, with a possible D match to TRBD2 (6 bases). The CDR3 sequence is 17 residues long. Per germline, CDR1 SGHAT and CDR2 FQNNGV. Trimming removed 3 bases from V and 0 bases from J, with 15 bases in between. CDR3 sequence reads: CASSLFLASSSYNEQFF. The CDR3 region has the DNA TGTGCCAGCAGCTTGTTTCTAGCGTCGAGCTCCTACAATGAGCAGTTCTTC.

The rearrangement uses TRBV7-8 and TRBJ2-4; 13 nucleotides align to TRBD2. CDR3 length: 17 amino acids. Germline values: CDR1 SGHVS, CDR2 FQNEAQ. V lost 1 base to trimming and J lost 2 bases; unmatched junction nucleotides: 2. CDR3 coding DNA: TGTGCCAGCAGCTTAGGGGGACTAGCGGGATCCAAAAACATTCAGTACTTC. This codes for CASSLGGLAGSKNIQYF. Variable domain in full (rest from reference TRBV7-8 and TRBJ2-4): GAGVSQSPRYKVAKRGQDVALRCDPISGHVSLFWYQQALGQGPEFLTYFQNEAQLDKSGLPSDRFFAERPEGSVSTLKIQRTQQEDSAVYLCASSLGGLAGSKNIQYFGAGTRLSVL.

The chain carries TRBV19 and TRBJ1-4, with TRBD1 as a possible D gene (5 bases). The V gene's germline CDR1 is LNHDA and CDR2 SQIVND (reference sequence). This CDR3 region has 14 residues. Trimming took 4 bases from V and 6 from J, leaving 12 bases between them. CDR3 nucleotides: TGTGCCAGTAGTAGGAGGGGAGGAGATGAAAAACTGTTTTTT. This sequence encodes CASSRRGGDEKLFF.

This clone appeared once. This sequence joins TRBV19 and TRBJ1-1; no reliable D call. This CDR3 has 13 residues. The V end lost 4 bases, the J end lost 3 bases, and 9 bases lay between the germline ends. The germline gives CDR1 LNHDA, CDR2 SQIVND (reference sequence). CDR3 residues: CASSTAVDTEAFF. CDR3 in DNA: TGTGCCAGTAGTACGGCGGTGGACACTGAAGCTTTCTTT.

The chain couples TRBV29-1 to TRBJ1-1; TRBD1 aligns across 8 bases. V trimming: 6 bases; J trimming: 3 bases; junction bases outside the gene matches: 6. Germline V lookup: CDR1 SQVTM, CDR2 ANQGSEA. This CDR3 is 13 amino acids long. CDR3 amino acids: CSVPRQGHTEAFF. CDR3 DNA sequence: TGCAGCGTCCCCCGACAGGGGCACACTGAAGCTTTCTTT. The whole variable domain, remainder taken from reference TRBV29-1 and TRBJ1-1, is SAVISQKPSRDICQRGTSLTIQCQVDSQVTMMFWYRQQPGQSLTLIATANQGSEATYESGFVIDKFPISRPNLTFSTLTVSNMSPEDSSIYLCSVPRQGHTEAFFGQGTRLTVV.

The CDR3 here is CASSKEPGGKGTEAFF. In DNA, the CDR3 is TGTGCCAGCAGCAAAGAGCCAGGGGGTAAAGGCACTGAAGCTTTCTTT. The chain couples TRBV21-1 to TRBJ1-1; TRBD1, the D gene given by the table, was not confirmed from the DNA. TRBV21-1 is labeled a pseudogene. The CDR3 has 16 amino acids.

The chain is built from TRBV28 and TRBJ2-3; D is undetermined. The CDR3 spans 11 residues. Germline CDR1 reads MDHEN; CDR2 reads SYDVKM. Trimming removed 5 bases from V and 2 bases from J, with 2 bases in between. CDR3: CASSHTDTQYF. DNA of the CDR3: TGTGCCAGCAGTCACACAGATACGCAGTATTTT.

The genes are TRBV20-1 and TRBJ2-1; D unclear. This CDR3 has 11 amino acids. Trimming cost V 7 bases and J 9 bases, with 13 bases left between them. From germline, CDR1 is DFQATT and CDR2 SNEGSKA (reference sequence). The DNA for the CDR3 is TGCAGTGGGAGATGGGTGGGTGAGCAGTTCTTC. Translation gives CSGRWVGEQFF.

This CDR3 is CASSPPTGQYNEQFF. The CDR3, as DNA: TGTGCCAGCTCACCACCGACGGGACAGTACAATGAGCAGTTCTTC. J is TRBJ2-1 and V is TRBV18, with 7 bases matching TRBD1. The V and J ends lost 0 bases and 4 bases, in that order; junction bases with no gene match: 3. Germline V CDR1 and CDR2: KGHSH, LQKENI. The CDR3 has 15 residues.

The rearrangement links TRBV27 to TRBJ2-7; tentatively, D is TRBD2 (6 bases). Looked up from germline, CDR1 is MNHEY and CDR2 is SMNVEV (reference sequence). This CDR3 comprises 14 residues. Trimming removed 7 bases from V and 1 base from J, with 14 bases in between. The CDR3 DNA reads as TGTGCCAGCATAGAGGACGGGGGATCCTACGAGCAGTACTTC. Protein: CASIEDGGSYEQYF.

This clone has a single count. This chain connects TRBV5-4 to TRBJ2-1; no definite D call. This CDR3 is built from 13 residues. Trimming removed 1 base from V and 2 bases from J, with 4 bases in between. CDR1 and CDR2 (germline): SGHNT, YYREEE (reference sequence). The CDR3 spells CASSLTAYNEQFF. CDR3 sequence (DNA): TGTGCCAGCAGCTTGACAGCCTACAATGAGCAGTTCTTC.

CDR3: CASSLEGGTLHF. For the CDR3, the DNA is TGTGCCAGCAGTTTAGAAGGGGGAACCCTCCACTTT. The gene calls are TRBV28 and TRBJ1-6, with D maybe TRBD1 (6 bases). The germline V gene encodes CDR1 MDHEN and CDR2 SYDVKM. The CDR3 has 12 amino acids. Trimming cost V 2 bases and J 14 bases, with 10 bases left between them.

The V and J genes are TRBV27 and TRBJ2-5, with a possible D match to TRBD1 (6 bases). The length of the CDR3 is 14 residues. The V end was cut by 4 bases, the J end by 5 bases, with 14 bases between. Per germline, CDR1 MNHEY and CDR2 SMNVEV (reference sequence). CDR3 sequence: CASSSRQAGETQYF. CDR3 coding DNA: TGTGCCAGCAGTTCCAGACAGGCCGGGGAGACCCAGTACTTC.

Concerning this clone itself: One end of the junction does not line up with germline, which may come from a read error. The rearrangement uses TRBV7-7 and TRBJ2-1, with D possibly TRBD1 on 6 matching bases. Per germline, CDR1 SSHAT and CDR2 FNYEAQ (reference sequence). The CDR3 loop spans 15 amino acids. CDR3 sequence (DNA): TGTGCTAGCAGTCGGGACATGAGTCTTCCCAATGAGCAGTTCTTC. Amino acid sequence: CASSRDMSLPNEQFF. Together with reference TRBV7-7 and TRBJ2-1, the CDR3 gives the full variable domain: GAGVSQSPRYKVTKRGQDVTLRCDPISSHATLYWYQQALGQGPEFLTYFNYEAQPDKSGLPSDRFSAERPEGSISTLTIQRTEQRDSAMYRCASSRDMSLPNEQFFGPGTRLTVL.

The rearrangement links TRBV5-4 to TRBJ1-2; 11 nucleotides agree with TRBD1. This CDR3 is built from 14 residues. V gave up 3 bases and J gave up 8 bases; unmatched junction bases: 6. Germline loops: CDR1 SGHNT, CDR2 YYREEE (reference sequence). CDR3 in amino acids: CASSWGQGGFGYTF. Written as DNA, the CDR3 is TGTGCCAGCAGCTGGGGACAGGGGGGATTCGGCTACACCTTC.

The CDR3 bases are TGTGCCAGCAGCCCCCGGGTCAGGGGGATCTATGAGCAGTTCTTC. Translated: CASSPRVRGIYEQFF. The chain uses TRBV7-9 and TRBJ2-1; 7 nucleotides agree with TRBD1. The V segment lost 5 bases and the J segment 8 bases; nucleotides outside the gene matches: 12. The CDR3 is made up of 15 amino acids. Germline V gene lookup returns CDR1 SEHNR and CDR2 FQNEAQ (reference sequence).

This rearrangement joins TRBV19 to TRBJ2-2, with TRBD2 matching over 9 bases. V lost 6 bases, J lost 7 bases, and 15 bases stayed unmatched. CDR3 length equals 17 residues. Germline CDR1 is LNHDA and CDR2 is SQIVND (reference sequence). CDR3: CASRDPLAGLVGGELFF. CDR3 in DNA: TGTGCCAGTAGGGACCCGCTAGCGGGACTGGTGGGCGGGGAGCTGTTTTTT.

This clone has just a few counts. The chain carries TRBV7-2 and TRBJ2-3; D might be TRBD2 (7 bases). Trimming shortened V by 0 bases and J by 7 bases, and 11 bases separated the two germline ends. CDR3 size: 14 residues. Per germline, CDR1 SGHTA and CDR2 FQGNSA. The CDR3 region is CASSLAGGGHTQYF. In DNA form, the CDR3 reads TGTGCCAGCAGCTTAGCAGGGGGGGGGCATACGCAGTATTTT.